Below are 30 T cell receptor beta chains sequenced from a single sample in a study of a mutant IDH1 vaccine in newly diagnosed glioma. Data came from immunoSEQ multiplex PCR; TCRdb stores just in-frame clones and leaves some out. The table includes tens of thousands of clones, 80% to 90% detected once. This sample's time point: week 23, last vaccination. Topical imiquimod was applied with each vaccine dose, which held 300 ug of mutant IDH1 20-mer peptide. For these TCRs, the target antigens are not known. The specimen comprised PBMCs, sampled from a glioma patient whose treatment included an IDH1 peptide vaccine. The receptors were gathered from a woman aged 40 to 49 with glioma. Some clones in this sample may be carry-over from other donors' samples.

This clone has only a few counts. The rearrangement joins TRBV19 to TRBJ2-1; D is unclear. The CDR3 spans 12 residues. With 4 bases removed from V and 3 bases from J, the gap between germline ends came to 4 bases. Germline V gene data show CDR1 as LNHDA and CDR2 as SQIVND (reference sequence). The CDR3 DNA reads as TGTGCCAGTAGTAGAGGCTACAATGAGCAGTTCTTC. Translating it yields CASSRGYNEQFF.

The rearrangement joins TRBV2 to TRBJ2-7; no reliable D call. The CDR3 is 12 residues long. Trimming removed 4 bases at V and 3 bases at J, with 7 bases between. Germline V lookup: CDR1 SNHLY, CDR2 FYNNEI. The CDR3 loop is CASSANIYEQYF. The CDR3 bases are TGTGCCAGCAGTGCTAATATCTACGAGCAGTACTTC. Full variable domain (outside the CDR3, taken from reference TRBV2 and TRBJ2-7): EPEVTQTPSHQVTQMGQEVILRCVPISNHLYFYWYRQILGQKVEFLVSFYNNEISEKSEIFDDQFSVERPDGSNFTLKIRSTKLEDSAMYFCASSANIYEQYFGPGTRLTVT.

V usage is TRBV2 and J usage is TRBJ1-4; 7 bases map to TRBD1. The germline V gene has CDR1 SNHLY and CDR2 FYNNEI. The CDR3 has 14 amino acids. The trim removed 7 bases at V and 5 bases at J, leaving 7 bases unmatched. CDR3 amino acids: CASNPDRWNEKLFF. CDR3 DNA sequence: TGTGCCAGCAACCCGGACAGGTGGAATGAAAAACTGTTTTTT.

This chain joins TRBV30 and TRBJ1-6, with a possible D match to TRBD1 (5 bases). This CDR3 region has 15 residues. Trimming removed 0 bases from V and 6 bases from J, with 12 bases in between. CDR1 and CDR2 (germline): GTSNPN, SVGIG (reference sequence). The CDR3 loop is CAWSVGRGINSPLHF. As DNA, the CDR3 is TGTGCCTGGAGTGTCGGACGGGGCATTAATTCACCCCTCCACTTT.

CDR3 bases: TGTGCCAGCAGCTCTTCCTTTTCAAGGACCGGGGAGCTGTTTTTT. Amino acids: CASSSSFSRTGELFF. This chain connects TRBV9 to TRBJ2-2; no firm D call. Trimming took off 4 bases at V and 5 bases at J, with 15 bases between the two ends. Germline values: CDR1 SGDLS, CDR2 YYNGEE. The CDR3 sequence is 15 residues long.

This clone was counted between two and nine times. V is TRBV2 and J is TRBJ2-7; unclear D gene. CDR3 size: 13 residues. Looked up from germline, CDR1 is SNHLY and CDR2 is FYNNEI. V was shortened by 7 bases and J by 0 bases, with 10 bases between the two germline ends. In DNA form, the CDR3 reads TGTGCCAGCACCCCACTTAACTCCTACGAGCAGTACTTC. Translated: CASTPLNSYEQYF. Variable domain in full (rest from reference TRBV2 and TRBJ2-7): EPEVTQTPSHQVTQMGQEVILRCVPISNHLYFYWYRQILGQKVEFLVSFYNNEISEKSEIFDDQFSVERPDGSNFTLKIRSTKLEDSAMYFCASTPLNSYEQYFGPGTRLTVT.

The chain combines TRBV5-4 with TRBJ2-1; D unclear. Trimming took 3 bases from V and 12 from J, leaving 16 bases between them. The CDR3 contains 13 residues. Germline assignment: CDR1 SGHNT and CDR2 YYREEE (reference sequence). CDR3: CASSSGISGGQFF. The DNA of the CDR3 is TGTGCCAGCAGCTCTGGGATTTCCGGTGGGCAGTTCTTC.

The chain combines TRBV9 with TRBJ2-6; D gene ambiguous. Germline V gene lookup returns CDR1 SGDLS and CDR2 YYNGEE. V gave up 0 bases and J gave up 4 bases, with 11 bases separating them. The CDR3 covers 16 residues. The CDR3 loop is CASSVATRAGANVLTF. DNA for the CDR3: TGTGCCAGCAGCGTAGCTACCCGGGCCGGGGCCAACGTCCTGACTTTC. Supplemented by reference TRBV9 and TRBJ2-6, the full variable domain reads DSGVTQTPKHLITATGQRVTLRCSPRSGDLSVYWYQQSLDQGLQFLIQYYNGEERAKGNILERFSAQQFPDLHSELNLSSLELGDSALYFCASSVATRAGANVLTFGAGSRLTVL.

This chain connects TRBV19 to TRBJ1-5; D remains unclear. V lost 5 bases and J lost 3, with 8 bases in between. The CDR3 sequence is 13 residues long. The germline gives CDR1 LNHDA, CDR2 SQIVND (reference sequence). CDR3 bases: TGTGCCAGTAGTCCCAGAAACAATCAGCCCCAGCATTTT. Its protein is CASSPRNNQPQHF.

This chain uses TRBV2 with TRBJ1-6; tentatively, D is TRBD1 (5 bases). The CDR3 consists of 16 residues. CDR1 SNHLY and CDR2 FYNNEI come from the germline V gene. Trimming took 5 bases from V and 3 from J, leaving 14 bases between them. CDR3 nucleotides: TGTGCCAGCAGTTCCCAGGGCCCGGGCTATAATTCACCCCTCCACTTT. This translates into CASSSQGPGYNSPLHF.

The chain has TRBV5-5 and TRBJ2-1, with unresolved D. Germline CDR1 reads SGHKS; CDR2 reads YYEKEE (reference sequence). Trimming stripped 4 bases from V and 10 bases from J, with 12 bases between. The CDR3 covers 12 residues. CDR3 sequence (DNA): TGTGCCAGCAGCCCCTTCGGCAACGAGCAGTTCTTC. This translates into CASSPFGNEQFF.

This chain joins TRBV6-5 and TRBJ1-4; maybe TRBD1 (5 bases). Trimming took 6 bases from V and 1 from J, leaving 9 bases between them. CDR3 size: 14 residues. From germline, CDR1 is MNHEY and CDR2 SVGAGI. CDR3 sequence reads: CASSPGITNEKLFF. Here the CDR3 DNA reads TGTGCCAGCAGCCCAGGGATAACTAATGAAAAACTGTTTTTT.

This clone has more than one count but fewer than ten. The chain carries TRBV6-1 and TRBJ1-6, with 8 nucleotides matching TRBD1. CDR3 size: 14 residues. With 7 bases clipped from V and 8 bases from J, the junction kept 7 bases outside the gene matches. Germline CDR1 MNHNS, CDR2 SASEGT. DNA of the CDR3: TGTGCCAGCAAGTCCAGGGGGCGAGATTCACCCCTCCACTTT. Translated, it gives CASKSRGRDSPLHF.

Here the CDR3 DNA reads TGCGCCAGCAGCGAGGGACTAGCGGGTGACGGCTACGAGCAGTACTTC. Its translation is CASSEGLAGDGYEQYF. The chain recombines TRBV10-2 with TRBJ2-7, with 12 nucleotides matching TRBD2. With 6 bases clipped from V and 3 bases from J, the junction kept 9 bases outside the gene matches. The CDR3 is 16 amino acids. Per the germline V gene, CDR1 is WSHSY and CDR2 is SAAADI.

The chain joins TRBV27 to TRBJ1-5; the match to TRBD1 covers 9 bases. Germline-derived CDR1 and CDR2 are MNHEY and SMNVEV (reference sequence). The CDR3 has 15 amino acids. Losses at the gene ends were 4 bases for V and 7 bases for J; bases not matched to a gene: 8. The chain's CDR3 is CASSYGTGIDQPQHF. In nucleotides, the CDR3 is TGTGCCAGCAGTTACGGGACAGGGATCGACCAGCCCCAGCATTTT.

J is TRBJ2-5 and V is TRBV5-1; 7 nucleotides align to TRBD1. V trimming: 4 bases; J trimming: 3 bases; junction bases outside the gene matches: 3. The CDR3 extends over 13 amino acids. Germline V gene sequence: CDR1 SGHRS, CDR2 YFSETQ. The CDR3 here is CASSLTGKETQYF. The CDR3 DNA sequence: TGCGCCAGCAGCCTGACAGGGAAAGAGACCCAGTACTTC.

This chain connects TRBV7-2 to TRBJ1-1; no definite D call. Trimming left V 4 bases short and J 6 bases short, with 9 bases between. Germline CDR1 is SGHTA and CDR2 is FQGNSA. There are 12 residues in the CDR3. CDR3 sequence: CASSWLRPEAFF. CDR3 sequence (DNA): TGTGCCAGCAGCTGGCTGCGCCCTGAAGCTTTCTTT.

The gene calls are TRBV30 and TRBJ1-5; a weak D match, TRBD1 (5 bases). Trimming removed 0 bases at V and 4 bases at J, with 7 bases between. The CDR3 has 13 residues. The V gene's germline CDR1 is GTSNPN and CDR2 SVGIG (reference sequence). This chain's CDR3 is CAWSVRQNQPQHF. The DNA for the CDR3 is TGTGCCTGGAGTGTACGACAGAATCAGCCCCAGCATTTT.

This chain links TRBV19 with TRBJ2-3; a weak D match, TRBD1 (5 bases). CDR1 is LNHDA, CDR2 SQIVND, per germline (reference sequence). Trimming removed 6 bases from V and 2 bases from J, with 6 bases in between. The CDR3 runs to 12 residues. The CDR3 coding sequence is TGTGCCAGTAGCAGGGCCACAGATACGCAGTATTTT. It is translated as CASSRATDTQYF.

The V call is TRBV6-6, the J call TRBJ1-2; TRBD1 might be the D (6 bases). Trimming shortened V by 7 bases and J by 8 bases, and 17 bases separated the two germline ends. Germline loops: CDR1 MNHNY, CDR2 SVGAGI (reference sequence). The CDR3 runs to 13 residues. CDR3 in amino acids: CASIWGQGRGYTF. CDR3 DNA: TGTGCCAGCATATGGGGGCAGGGGAGAGGCTACACCTTC.

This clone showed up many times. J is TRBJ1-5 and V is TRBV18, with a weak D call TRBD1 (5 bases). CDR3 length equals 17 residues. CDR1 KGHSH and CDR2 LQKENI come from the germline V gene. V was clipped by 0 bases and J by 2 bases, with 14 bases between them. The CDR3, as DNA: TGTGCCAGCTCACCACCGACAGCAGTGGGGGGCAATCAGCCCCAGCATTTT. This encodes CASSPPTAVGGNQPQHF.

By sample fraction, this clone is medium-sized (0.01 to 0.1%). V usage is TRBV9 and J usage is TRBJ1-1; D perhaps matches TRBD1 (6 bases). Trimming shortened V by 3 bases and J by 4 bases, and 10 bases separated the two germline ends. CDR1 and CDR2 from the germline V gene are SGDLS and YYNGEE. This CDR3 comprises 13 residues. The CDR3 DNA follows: TGTGCCAGCAGCGAGGGGGGGGGCACTGAAGCTTTCTTT. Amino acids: CASSEGGGTEAFF.

The CDR3 DNA reads TGCGCCAGCTATCCGGGGACAGGGGCTTACACCATATATTTT. Translating gives CASYPGTGAYTIYF. The chain joins TRBV4-1 to TRBJ1-3, with 10 bases fitting TRBD1. CDR1 and CDR2 (germline): MGHRA, YSYEKL. The CDR3 contains 14 residues. Unmatched junction bases numbered 9, after V lost 8 bases and J lost 8 bases.

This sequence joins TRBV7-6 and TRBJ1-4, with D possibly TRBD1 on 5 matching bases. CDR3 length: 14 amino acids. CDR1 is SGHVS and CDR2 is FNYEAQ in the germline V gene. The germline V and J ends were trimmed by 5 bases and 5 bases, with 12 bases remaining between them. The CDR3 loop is CASSNQPGNEKLFF. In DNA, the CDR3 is TGTGCCAGCAGCAACCAGCCAGGGAATGAAAAACTGTTTTTT.

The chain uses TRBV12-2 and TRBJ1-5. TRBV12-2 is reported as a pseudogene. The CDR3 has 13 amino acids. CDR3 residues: CASRLGGNQPQHF. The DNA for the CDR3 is TGTGCAAGTCGCTTAGGAGGCAATCAGCCCCAGCATTTT.

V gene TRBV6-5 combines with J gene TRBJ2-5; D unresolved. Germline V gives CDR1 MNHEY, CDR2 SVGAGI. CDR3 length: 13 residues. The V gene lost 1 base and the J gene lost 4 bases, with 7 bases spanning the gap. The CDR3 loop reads CASSYFWGETQYF. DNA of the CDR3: TGTGCCAGCAGTTACTTCTGGGGAGAGACCCAGTACTTC.

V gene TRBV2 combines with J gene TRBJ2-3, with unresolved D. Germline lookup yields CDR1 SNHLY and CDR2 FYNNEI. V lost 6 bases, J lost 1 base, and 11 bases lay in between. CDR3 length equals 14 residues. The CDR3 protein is CASRAELGTDTQYF. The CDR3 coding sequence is TGTGCCAGCAGGGCGGAGTTGGGCACAGATACGCAGTATTTT. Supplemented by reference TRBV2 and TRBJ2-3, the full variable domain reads EPEVTQTPSHQVTQMGQEVILRCVPISNHLYFYWYRQILGQKVEFLVSFYNNEISEKSEIFDDQFSVERPDGSNFTLKIRSTKLEDSAMYFCASRAELGTDTQYFGPGTRLTVL.

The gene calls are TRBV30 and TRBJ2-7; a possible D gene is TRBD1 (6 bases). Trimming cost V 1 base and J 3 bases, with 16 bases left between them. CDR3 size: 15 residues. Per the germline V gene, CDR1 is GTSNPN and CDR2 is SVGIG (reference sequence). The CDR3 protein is CAWSAPGHSLYEQYF. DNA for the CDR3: TGTGCCTGGAGTGCTCCGGGACACTCTCTCTACGAGCAGTACTTC.

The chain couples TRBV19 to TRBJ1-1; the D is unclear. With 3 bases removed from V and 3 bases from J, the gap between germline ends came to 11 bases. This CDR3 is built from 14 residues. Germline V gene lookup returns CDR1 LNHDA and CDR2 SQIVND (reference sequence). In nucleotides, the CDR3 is TGTGCCAGTAGTATGCGCCCTGGGGACACTGAAGCTTTCTTT. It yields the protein CASSMRPGDTEAFF.

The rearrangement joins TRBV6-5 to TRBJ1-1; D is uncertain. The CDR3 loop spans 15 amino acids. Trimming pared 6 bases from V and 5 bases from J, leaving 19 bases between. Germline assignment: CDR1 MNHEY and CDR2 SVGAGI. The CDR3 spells CASSPSHLSRTEAFF. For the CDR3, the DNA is TGTGCCAGCAGCCCCAGCCACCTCTCGAGGACTGAAGCTTTCTTT.